This TCR beta chain appears in the sequencing data of a study of breast tumors, draining lymph nodes, adjacent tissues. Study-level findings and limits: Compared with lymph nodes, tumors were less diverse; compared with nontumor tissue, more. Luminal-like breast cancer showed significantly greater tumor-nontumor repertoire similarity than basal-like breast cancer did.

MiXCR was run by TCRdb on the multiplex PCR reads, yielding one entry per CDR3 protein. The sample yields some 250,000 distinct CDR3 sequences, under 35% seen once. Samples came from axillary lymph nodes draining the breast cancer. In the case of this clonotype: Its antigen is still unknown. A much bigger clone sits one base away, suggesting this may be a read error.

The sample taken for sequencing was axillary lymph node tissue. This sequence was found in a female donor with breast cancer. Some clones in this sample may be carry-over from other donors' samples.

The CDR3 loop reads CSAREGQPGPTF. CDR3 sequence (DNA): TGCAGTGCTAGAGAGGGACAGCCTGGCCCCACCTTC. The V gene is TRBV20-1, the J gene TRBJ1-2; 7 nucleotides align to TRBD1. The CDR3 length is 12 residues. Germline lookup yields CDR1 DFQATT and CDR2 SNEGSKA (reference sequence). V dropped 0 bases and J dropped 13; count of bases not matched to a gene: 8.